This passage covers 26 T cell receptor beta chains from one sample sequenced in a study of T cell responses to AZD1222 COVID-19 vaccine (dated by TCRdb to 2020 to 2023). According to the study, the label for this sample's time point signals: about 28 days (+/-7) after the second vaccine dose. The method was the immunoSEQ multiplex PCR assay. Sourced from immuneACCESS, this table was stored by TCRdb with only in-frame sequences that have V and J called. A share of the clones is absent; for the studies checked, an unresolved V gene accounts for under half, and the remainder has no known explanation. The sample data list tens of thousands of clones, and under 95% of these were observed just once. Together, the top ten hold 8% of the sample. Specimen: peripheral blood, collected 28 days after the second AZD1222 dose. The receptors originated from an adult who received the AZD1222 COVID-19 vaccine.

The chain employs TRBV18 and TRBJ2-3; D not resolved. This CDR3 is built from 16 residues. In germline, CDR1 is KGHSH, CDR2 LQKENI. The V end was cut by 3 bases, the J end by 0 bases, with 13 bases between. The CDR3 coding sequence is TGTGCCAGCTCACCGCGAGTGCAGAGGAGCACAGATACGCAGTATTTT. This sequence encodes CASSPRVQRSTDTQYF.

The chain links TRBV29-1 to TRBJ1-2; a possible D gene is TRBD1 (5 bases). The CDR3 runs 15 residues. Per germline, CDR1 SQVTM and CDR2 ANQGSEA. Trimming stripped 1 base from V and 5 bases from J, with 17 bases between. The CDR3 is CSVEGGAGPYYGYTF. CDR3 coding DNA: TGCAGCGTTGAAGGGGGCGCAGGACCATATTATGGCTACACCTTC.

This clone appeared a single time. J is TRBJ2-2 and V is TRBV20-1, with D uncertain. This CDR3 contains 14 residues. V was shortened by 3 bases and J by 1 base, with 9 bases between the two germline ends. Germline V gene lookup returns CDR1 DFQATT and CDR2 SNEGSKA (reference sequence). CDR3 nucleotides: TGCAGTGCTAGTGGCTTCCTGAACACCGGGGAGCTGTTTTTT. Translation: CSASGFLNTGELFF.

The chain carries TRBV28 and TRBJ1-2; D is undetermined. Germline V gene data show CDR1 as MDHEN and CDR2 as SYDVKM. The CDR3 extends over 11 amino acids. Trimming cost V 5 bases and J 6 bases, with 7 bases left between them. The CDR3 spells CASSPEDGYTF. CDR3 bases: TGTGCCAGCAGTCCAGAGGATGGCTACACCTTC.

V usage is TRBV4-1 and J usage is TRBJ1-1, with D possibly matching TRBD1 (5 bases). Germline-derived CDR1 and CDR2 are MGHRA and YSYEKL. V was cut by 4 bases and J by 4 bases, with 19 bases left in between. This CDR3 is built from 16 residues. CDR3 loop: CASSLKKGGEGTEAFF. The CDR3 DNA follows: TGCGCCAGCAGCCTGAAAAAGGGAGGGGAGGGCACTGAAGCTTTCTTT.

The chain carries TRBV6-1 and TRBJ2-2; TRBD2 is a possible D gene (5 bases). Trimming shortened V by 9 bases and J by 0 bases, and 8 bases separated the two germline ends. Germline V gives CDR1 MNHNS, CDR2 SASEGT. The CDR3 is 13 amino acids. CDR3 in DNA: TGTGCCAGTTGGAGGACGAACACCGGGGAGCTGTTTTTT. Its protein product is CASWRTNTGELFF.

The rearrangement links TRBV6-5 to TRBJ1-3, with D maybe TRBD1 (6 bases). V was shortened by 6 bases and J by 1 base, with 13 bases between the two germline ends. Germline CDR1 is MNHEY and CDR2 is SVGAGI. The CDR3 runs 15 residues. This CDR3 is CASSARQVSGNTIYF. DNA for the CDR3: TGTGCCAGCAGCGCTCGACAGGTGTCTGGAAACACCATATATTTT.

The gene calls are TRBV24-1 and TRBJ2-1; TRBD2 matches 9 bases. Germline loops: CDR1 KGHDR, CDR2 SFDVKD. The J segment lost 5 bases and the V segment lost 5 bases, leaving 9 bases of the junction unmatched. The CDR3 is 16 residues long. The CDR3 DNA sequence: TGTGCCACCAGTGGGCCCCTAGCGGGAACCCACAATGAGCAGTTCTTC. Its protein is CATSGPLAGTHNEQFF.

This CDR3 reads CASSNSGGQETQYF. The CDR3 coding sequence is TGCGCCAGCAGCAATAGCGGGGGCCAAGAGACCCAGTACTTC. V gene TRBV10-1 combines with J gene TRBJ2-5, with 9 bases aligning to TRBD2. CDR3 size: 14 residues. In germline, CDR1 is WNHNN, CDR2 SYGVQD (reference sequence). Germline trimming cut 6 bases from V and 1 base from J; bases unmatched to any gene: 3.

With respect to this clone: At one of its ends the junction is not consistent with the germline gene, which may arise from a read error. The CDR3 bases are TGCGCCGTCGGGGGGCGCGAAGATACGCAGTATTTT. Encoded protein: CAVGGREDTQYF. The chain links TRBV28 to TRBJ2-3, with TRBD2 as a possible D gene (7 bases). From germline, CDR1 is MDHEN and CDR2 SYDVKM. The CDR3 extends over 12 amino acids.

The table lists this clone with a count of one. The V call is TRBV29-1, the J call TRBJ2-7; the D gene is possibly TRBD2 (6 bases). The CDR3 is made up of 11 amino acids. The germline gives CDR1 SQVTM, CDR2 ANQGSEA. V lost 3 bases to trimming and J lost 3 bases, with 6 bases between them. This chain's CDR3 is CSVDGGYEQYF. The CDR3 bases are TGCAGCGTTGACGGGGGCTACGAGCAGTACTTC.

The chain joins TRBV7-2 to TRBJ1-5; 8 bases are shared with TRBD1. Trimming removed 1 base from V and 3 bases from J; junction bases left unmatched: 2. In germline, CDR1 is SGHTA, CDR2 FQGNSA. CDR3 length: 15 amino acids. The CDR3 region is CASSLGQGFNQPQHF. Here the CDR3 DNA reads TGTGCCAGCAGCTTAGGACAGGGGTTCAATCAGCCCCAGCATTTT.

Comments on this clone: At one boundary the junction diverges from the germline segment, which might be a read error. The chain uses TRBV7-7 and TRBJ1-5; 9 bases agree with TRBD1. CDR1 is SSHAT and CDR2 is FNYEAQ in the germline V gene (reference sequence). The CDR3 is 17 residues long. The CDR3 nucleotides are TGTGCTAGCAGCTTATGTCCAGGGGACAGGGAACGTCAGCCCCAGCATTTT. The encoded protein is CASSLCPGDRERQPQHF.

The chain couples TRBV10-1 to TRBJ1-6; D unresolved. Germline assignment: CDR1 WNHNN and CDR2 SYGVQD (reference sequence). Deletions cut 7 bases from V and 8 bases from J, with 12 bases between. The CDR3 extends over 13 amino acids. The CDR3 coding sequence is TGCGCCAGCAACTTGGGTGTCGATTCACCCCTCCACTTT. Translating it yields CASNLGVDSPLHF.

The chain recombines TRBV6-1 with TRBJ2-7; D remains ambiguous. V lost 2 bases, J lost 6 bases, and 8 bases lay in between. The length of the CDR3 is 12 residues. CDR1 and CDR2 from the germline V gene are MNHNS and SASEGT. The CDR3 DNA is TGTGCCAGCAGTGAACTTGGATCCGAGCAGTACTTC. Translating gives CASSELGSEQYF.

This sequence joins TRBV7-6 and TRBJ1-3, with 9 nucleotides matching TRBD1. The CDR3 runs 17 residues. After removal of 1 base from V and 4 bases from J, the junction contained 8 bases not matched to a gene. Per germline, CDR1 SGHVS and CDR2 FNYEAQ. The CDR3 DNA sequence: TGTGCCAGCAGCTTAGGAGGTGGACAGGGGACAGGAAACACCATATATTTT. Protein sequence: CASSLGGGQGTGNTIYF. The whole variable domain, remainder taken from reference TRBV7-6 and TRBJ1-3, is GAGVSQSPRYKVTKRGQDVALRCDPISGHVSLYWYRQALGQGPEFLTYFNYEAQQDKSGLPNDRFSAERPEGSISTLTIQRTEQRDSAMYRCASSLGGGQGTGNTIYFGEGSWLTVV.

The chain joins TRBV10-1 to TRBJ2-2, with 7 bases identical to TRBD2. CDR3 length equals 15 residues. The V gene's germline CDR1 is WNHNN and CDR2 SYGVQD (reference sequence). Unmatched junction bases numbered 8, after V lost 3 bases and J lost 7 bases. The CDR3 nucleotides are TGCGCCAGCAGTGATGGGACTCGCGGGGGCGGGGAGCTGTTTTTT. As protein: CASSDGTRGGGELFF.

The V call is TRBV19, the J call TRBJ1-1; a possible D gene is TRBD1 (6 bases). Looked up from germline, CDR1 is LNHDA and CDR2 is SQIVND (reference sequence). The CDR3 consists of 13 residues. The V and J ends lost 0 bases and 9 bases respectively, with 11 bases between them. In nucleotides, the CDR3 is TGTGCCAGTAGTATAGATGGACAGAAGAAAGCTTTCTTT. Residues: CASSIDGQKKAFF.

This chain links TRBV7-6 with TRBJ2-7, with D perhaps matching TRBD2 (6 bases). Germline assignment: CDR1 SGHVS and CDR2 FNYEAQ. The length of the CDR3 is 13 residues. V was shortened by 2 bases and J by 5 bases, with 10 bases between the two germline ends. CDR3 amino acids: CASSLFGSHEQYF. The CDR3 region has the DNA TGTGCCAGCAGCTTATTCGGGAGTCACGAGCAGTACTTC.

In DNA form, the CDR3 reads TGTGCCAGCAGCCAAGATCTAAATAGCTGGCAGTTCTTC. It translates to CASSQDLNSWQFF. The J gene is TRBJ2-1, the V gene TRBV3-1 (or the pseudogene TRBV3-2), with D uncertain. This CDR3 region has 13 residues. Looked up from germline, CDR1 is LGHDT and CDR2 is YNNKEL (reference sequence). The V end was cut by 0 bases, the J end by 12 bases, with 12 bases between.

This clone was seen a single time. The chain is built from TRBV28 and TRBJ2-7; 10 positions agree with TRBD1. V trimming: 6 bases; J trimming: 0 bases; junction bases outside the gene matches: 5. CDR1 MDHEN and CDR2 SYDVKM come from the germline V gene. The CDR3 covers 15 residues. CDR3 bases: TGTGCCAGCAGGACAGGGGGCGTTAGCTCCTACGAGCAGTACTTC. This sequence encodes CASRTGGVSSYEQYF.

This chain links TRBV11-2 with TRBJ1-2; 8 bases agree with TRBD1. The CDR3 is made up of 17 amino acids. Losses at the gene ends were 5 bases for V and 3 bases for J; bases not matched to a gene: 14. From germline, CDR1 is SGHAT and CDR2 FQNNGV. CDR3 in amino acids: CASSPTSGQGPDYGYTF. CDR3 DNA: TGTGCCAGCAGCCCGACATCTGGACAGGGACCAGACTATGGCTACACCTTC.

This clone has a single count. The chain couples TRBV6-4 to TRBJ2-1; 8 positions match TRBD1. V lost 5 bases, J lost 8 bases, and 11 bases stayed unmatched. Germline assignment: CDR1 MRHNA and CDR2 SNTAGT. The CDR3 contains 15 residues. As DNA, the CDR3 is TGTGCCAGCAGTAAAACAGGGGGAGGATTGGATGAGCAGTTCTTC. Its translation is CASSKTGGGLDEQFF.

The V gene is TRBV7-7, the J gene TRBJ2-7, with no clear D. The CDR3 runs 13 residues. Trimming removed 3 bases at V and 0 bases at J, with 6 bases between. The germline V gene has CDR1 SSHAT and CDR2 FNYEAQ (reference sequence). The CDR3 region has the DNA TGTGCCAGCAGCTTGGACCCCTCCTACGAGCAGTACTTC. Its protein product is CASSLDPSYEQYF.

The chain links TRBV5-1 to TRBJ2-1; no reliable D call. From germline, CDR1 is SGHRS and CDR2 YFSETQ. Between the trimmed V and J ends, which lost 0 bases and 0 bases, there was a span of 7 bases. The CDR3 runs to 15 residues. The CDR3 coding sequence is TGCGCCAGCAGCTTGGCAGCTTTCTCCTACAATGAGCAGTTCTTC. Residues: CASSLAAFSYNEQFF.

This chain joins TRBV27 and TRBJ1-2; weak D call: TRBD1 (5 bases). This CDR3 is built from 13 residues. V was pared by 5 bases and J by 7 bases, with 14 bases between. Germline values: CDR1 MNHEY, CDR2 SMNVEV (reference sequence). Here the CDR3 reads CASSPGGPRGYTF. The CDR3 nucleotides read TGTGCCAGCAGTCCGGGGGGACCGCGTGGCTACACCTTC.